This T cell receptor (beta chain) was profiled in a study of blood T cell repertoires in COVID-19. Study overall: The origin of the acute and convalescent COVID-19 samples was the United States, Italy and Spain.

The CDR3 is made up of 15 amino acids. Per germline, CDR1 MDHEN and CDR2 SYDVKM. V was pared by 8 bases and J by 6 bases, with 10 bases of the junction left unmatched. Here immunoSEQ multiplex PCR was the method, and the copy in TCRdb shows in-frame clones only, minus some. Here the sample spans fewer than 350,000 clones, around 89% being singletons. Participant ages covered roughly 18 to 89 years across 20 to 30 US areas. Cohorts were based on clinical histories the participants reported. The sequence was collected from a woman in her thirties or forties who had recovered from COVID-19. V usage is TRBV28 and J usage is TRBJ2-2, with 9 positions matching TRBD1. Source material: PBMCs or T cells enriched from blood (not recorded which). The CDR3 loop is CASYPQGARAGELFF. CDR3 in DNA: TGTGCCAGCTACCCACAGGGGGCGAGGGCCGGGGAGCTGTTTTTT.